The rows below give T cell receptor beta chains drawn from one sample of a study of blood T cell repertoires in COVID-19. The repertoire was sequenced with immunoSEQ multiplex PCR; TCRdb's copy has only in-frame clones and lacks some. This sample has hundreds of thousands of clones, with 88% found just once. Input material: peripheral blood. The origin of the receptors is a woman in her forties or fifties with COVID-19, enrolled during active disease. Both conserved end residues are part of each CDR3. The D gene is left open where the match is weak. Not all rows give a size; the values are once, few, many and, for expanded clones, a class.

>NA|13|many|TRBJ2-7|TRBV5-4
CASSFNRQEEQYF
TGTGCCAGCAGCTTTAATCGGCAGGAAGAGCAGTACTTC
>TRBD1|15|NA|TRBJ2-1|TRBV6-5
CASSYRDRGIDEQFF
TGTGCCAGCAGTTACCGGGACAGGGGGATCGATGAGCAGTTCTTC
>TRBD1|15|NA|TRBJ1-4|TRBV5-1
CASSWDSRRDEKLFF
TGCGCCAGCAGCTGGGACAGCCGGAGAGATGAAAAACTGTTTTTT
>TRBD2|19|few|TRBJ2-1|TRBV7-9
CASSLGTSGGLSQPNEQFF
TGTGCCAGCAGCCTTGGGACTAGCGGGGGCCTTAGCCAACCCAATGAGCAGTTCTTC
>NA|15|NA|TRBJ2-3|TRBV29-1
CSVEGVTASTDTQYF
TGCAGCGTTGAAGGGGTGACAGCGAGCACAGATACGCAGTATTTT
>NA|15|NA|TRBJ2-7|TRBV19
CASRALGTSGYEQYF
TGTGCCAGTAGGGCATTGGGGACATCGGGCTACGAGCAGTACTTC
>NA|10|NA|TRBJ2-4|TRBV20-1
CSAADKIQYF
TGCAGTGCCGCTGACAAAATTCAGTACTTC
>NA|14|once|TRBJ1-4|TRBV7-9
CASSLSRHNEKLFF
TGTGCCAGCAGCTTAAGCAGGCACAATGAAAAACTGTTTTTT
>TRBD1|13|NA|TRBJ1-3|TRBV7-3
CASSRGQGNTIYF
TGTGCCAGCAGCAGGGGACAGGGAAACACCATATATTTT
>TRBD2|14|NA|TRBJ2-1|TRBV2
CAREERGGYNEQFF
TGTGCCAGGGAGGAGCGGGGGGGTTACAATGAGCAGTTCTTC
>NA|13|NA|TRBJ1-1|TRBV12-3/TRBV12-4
CASSLSRTAEAFF
TGTGCCAGCAGTTTATCCCGGACAGCTGAAGCTTTCTTT
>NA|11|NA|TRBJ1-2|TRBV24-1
CATSGGVGYTF
TGTGCCACCTCCGGGGGGGTCGGCTACACCTTC
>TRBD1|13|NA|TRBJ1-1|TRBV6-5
CASSYSPTGEAFF
TGTGCCAGCAGTTACTCGCCGACAGGGGAAGCTTTCTTT
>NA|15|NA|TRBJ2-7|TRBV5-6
CASSLPGVSPYEQYF
TGTGCCAGCAGCTTGCCAGGGGTATCCCCCTACGAGCAGTACTTC
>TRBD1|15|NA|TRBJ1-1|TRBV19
CASTPGTGGVSEAFF
TGTGCCAGTACCCCCGGGACAGGGGGAGTCAGTGAAGCTTTCTTT
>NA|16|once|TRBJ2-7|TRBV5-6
CASSLVGPFSSYEQYF
TGTGCCAGCAGCCTGGTGGGCCCTTTTAGCTCCTACGAGCAGTACTTC
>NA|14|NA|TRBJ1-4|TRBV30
CAWSPPPGNEKLFF
TGTGCCTGGAGTCCACCGCCAGGAAATGAAAAACTGTTTTTT
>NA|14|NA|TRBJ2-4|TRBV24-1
CATSDADISNIQYF
TGTGCCACCAGTGATGCGGACATTTCAAACATTCAGTACTTC
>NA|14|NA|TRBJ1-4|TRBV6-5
CASNPSRTNEKLFF
TGTGCCAGCAACCCCTCCCGGACTAATGAAAAACTGTTTTTT
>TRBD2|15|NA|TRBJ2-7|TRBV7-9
CASSPGTSGGREQYF
TGTGCCAGCAGTCCTGGGACTAGCGGGGGTCGCGAGCAGTACTTC
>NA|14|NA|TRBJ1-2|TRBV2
CASMSREGAYGYTF
TGTGCCAGCATGAGTAGGGAGGGAGCCTATGGCTACACCTTC